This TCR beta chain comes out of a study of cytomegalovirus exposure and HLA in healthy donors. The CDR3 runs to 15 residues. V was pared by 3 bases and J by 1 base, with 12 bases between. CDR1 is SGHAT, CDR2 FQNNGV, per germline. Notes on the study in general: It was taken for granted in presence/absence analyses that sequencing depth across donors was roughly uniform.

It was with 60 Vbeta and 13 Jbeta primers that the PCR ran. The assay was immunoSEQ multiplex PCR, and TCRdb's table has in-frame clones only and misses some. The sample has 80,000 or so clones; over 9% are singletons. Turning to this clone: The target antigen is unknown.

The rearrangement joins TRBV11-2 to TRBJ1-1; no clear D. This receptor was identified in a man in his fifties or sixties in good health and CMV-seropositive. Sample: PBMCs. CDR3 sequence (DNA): TGTGCCAGCAGCTTTCGCGGAATTCGGAACACTGAAGCTTTCTTT. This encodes CASSFRGIRNTEAFF.